These 15 T cell receptor beta chains were sequenced from one sample in a study of shared clonotypes between healthy human individuals (dated by TCRdb to the early 2020s). Preparation of the library involved the immunoSEQ multiplex PCR assay. The clones in this table, taken by TCRdb from immuneACCESS, are in-frame only. Not every clone is retained; where verified, under half of the shortfall comes from an unresolved V gene, and the cause of the rest is unknown. Across this sample there are fewer than 550,000 clones, with approximately 79% seen only once. The leading ten clones occupy about 12% of the sample. The sample consisted of PBMCs. The receptors were gathered from a woman between 40 and 50 years old in good health. Some clones in this sample may be carry-over from other donors' samples.

This rearrangement joins TRBV9 to TRBJ1-3; D is undetermined. Germline loops: CDR1 SGDLS, CDR2 YYNGEE. The CDR3 has 17 residues. V shed 3 bases and J shed 4 bases, with 20 bases lying between them. CDR3 nucleotides: TGTGCCAGCAGCGCAGATTATGGTGGTTTGTCGGGAAACACCATATATTTT. Protein: CASSADYGGLSGNTIYF.

The V call is TRBV28, the J call TRBJ2-1; 9 bases map to TRBD2. Germline V CDR1 and CDR2: MDHEN, SYDVKM. V shed 10 bases, J shed 5 bases, and the junction held 6 bases outside the gene matches. The CDR3 has 13 residues. This chain's CDR3 is CATRTSVDNEQFF. The CDR3 nucleotides read TGTGCCACCCGGACTAGCGTTGACAATGAGCAGTTCTTC.

CDR3 in DNA: TGTGCCAGTATAGACGGTCCTGGACTAGCGGGCTACAATGAGCAGTTCTTC. Amino acid sequence: CASIDGPGLAGYNEQFF. The chain uses TRBV27 and TRBJ2-1; the match to TRBD2 covers 11 bases. The V gene end was trimmed by 9 bases and the J gene end by 3 bases; junction bases not matched to a gene: 13. The CDR3 runs to 17 residues. Germline CDR1 MNHEY, CDR2 SMNVEV (reference sequence).

The rearrangement uses TRBV6-6 and TRBJ2-7, with D hard to call. Trimming pared 0 bases from V and 6 bases from J, leaving 15 bases between. The CDR3 extends over 15 amino acids. The germline V gene has CDR1 MNHNY and CDR2 SVGAGI (reference sequence). This CDR3 is CASSYSAASQPEQYF. The CDR3, as DNA: TGTGCCAGCAGTTACTCGGCAGCCTCCCAGCCCGAGCAGTACTTC.

The rearrangement uses TRBV4-3 and TRBJ2-3, with D tentatively TRBD2 (6 bases). Germline V gene data show CDR1 as LGHNA and CDR2 as YSLEER. This CDR3 has 15 amino acids. Deletions cut 1 base from V and 0 bases from J, with 8 bases between. The CDR3 DNA is TGCGCCAGCAGCCAAGGGGCGGGGAGCACAGATACGCAGTATTTT. Its protein product is CASSQGAGSTDTQYF.

This chain connects TRBV28 to TRBJ2-1; 8 positions match TRBD2. The CDR3 loop spans 15 amino acids. Germline values: CDR1 MDHEN, CDR2 SYDVKM. The V segment lost 7 bases and the J segment 9 bases; nucleotides outside the gene matches: 14. DNA for the CDR3: TGTGCCAGCAACTCACCCGGGACTAGTCCAAGTGAGCAGTTCTTC. This codes for CASNSPGTSPSEQFF.

The chain is built from TRBV10-3 and TRBJ1-2; D possibly corresponds to TRBD1 (6 bases). V was shortened by 3 bases and J by 5 bases, with 10 bases between the two germline ends. The CDR3 runs 13 residues. Per germline, CDR1 ENHRY and CDR2 SYGVKD. CDR3 protein: CAISEQGGYGYTF. DNA of the CDR3: TGTGCCATCAGTGAACAGGGAGGGTATGGCTACACCTTC.

This clone was recorded only once. The genes are TRBV28 and TRBJ2-5; 12 bases are shared with TRBD2. The germline V gene has CDR1 MDHEN and CDR2 SYDVKM. Losses at the gene ends were 6 bases for V and 3 bases for J; bases not matched to a gene: 5. The CDR3 is made up of 15 amino acids. CDR3 amino acids: CASRPRLAGEETQYF. Written as DNA, the CDR3 is TGTGCCAGCAGACCGAGACTAGCGGGAGAAGAGACCCAGTACTTC.

The rearrangement links TRBV25-1 to TRBJ1-1; D ambiguous. This CDR3 is built from 13 residues. Germline CDR1 reads MGHDK; CDR2 reads SYGVNS. Trimming removed 4 bases from V and 0 bases from J, with 6 bases in between. The CDR3 region is CASSAAVNTEAFF. Written as DNA, the CDR3 is TGTGCCAGCAGTGCCGCAGTGAACACTGAAGCTTTCTTT.

In this sample, this clone turned up once. V and J are TRBV9 and TRBJ2-3; no clear D. Germline assignment: CDR1 SGDLS and CDR2 YYNGEE. Deletions cut 2 bases from V and 3 bases from J, with 10 bases between. There are 14 residues in the CDR3. The chain's CDR3 is CASSVLGLTDTQYF. CDR3 nucleotides: TGTGCCAGCAGCGTCCTGGGCCTTACAGATACGCAGTATTTT.

The chain joins TRBV11-2 to TRBJ2-3, with D perhaps TRBD2 (6 bases). From germline, CDR1 is SGHAT and CDR2 FQNNGV. Between the trimmed V and J ends, which lost 4 bases and 8 bases, there was a span of 25 bases. The CDR3 runs 17 residues. This chain's CDR3 is CASSSGVARSKLGTQYF. In DNA, the CDR3 is TGTGCCAGCAGCTCGGGGGTAGCTCGGAGTAAACTCGGTACGCAGTATTTT.

The genes are TRBV7-7 and TRBJ2-5; D remains ambiguous. Trimming removed 5 bases from V and 0 bases from J, with 10 bases in between. Germline CDR1 SSHAT, CDR2 FNYEAQ (reference sequence). This CDR3 has 14 residues. The chain's CDR3 is CASSARLYQETQYF. The CDR3 DNA follows: TGTGCCAGCAGCGCCCGATTGTACCAAGAGACCCAGTACTTC. The whole variable domain, remainder taken from reference TRBV7-7 and TRBJ2-5, is GAGVSQSPRYKVTKRGQDVTLRCDPISSHATLYWYQQALGQGPEFLTYFNYEAQPDKSGLPSDRFSAERPEGSISTLTIQRTEQRDSAMYRCASSARLYQETQYFGPGTRLLVL.

This clone was counted a single time. V and J are TRBV2 and TRBJ2-1; 8 bases match TRBD2. V trimming: 8 bases; J trimming: 0 bases; junction bases outside the gene matches: 6. The CDR3 has 15 residues. Germline V lookup: CDR1 SNHLY, CDR2 FYNNEI. The CDR3 sequence: CASVYLAGSYNEQFF. The CDR3 DNA follows: TGTGCCAGCGTCTATCTAGCGGGCTCCTACAATGAGCAGTTCTTC.

The V and J genes are TRBV5-1 and TRBJ1-2; D is uncertain. There are 14 residues in the CDR3. CDR1 SGHRS and CDR2 YFSETQ come from the germline V gene. Trimming shortened V by 0 bases and J by 5 bases, and 11 bases separated the two germline ends. The CDR3 DNA is TGCGCCAGCAGCTTGGCGGGGAGGGAATATGGCTACACCTTC. Its translation is CASSLAGREYGYTF.

This sequence joins TRBV5-6 and TRBJ2-3; a possible D gene is TRBD2 (7 bases). Germline CDR1 SGHDT, CDR2 YYEEEE. CDR3 length equals 15 residues. V was pared by 6 bases and J by 0 bases, with 14 bases between. CDR3 bases: TGTGCCAGCAATTTGCGGGGGCCTAGCACAGATACGCAGTATTTT. Protein: CASNLRGPSTDTQYF.